The clone carrying this TCR beta chain has a handful of counts. With random hexamers, roughly 0.45 to 1 ug RNA was reverse transcribed. The immunoSEQ assay covered 54 Vbeta and 13 Jbeta segments for CDR3. TCRdb reprocessed the immunoSEQ multiplex PCR reads with MiXCR, giving one entry per CDR3 protein. Among about 300,000 distinct CDR3 sequences listed, 70% to 90% were seen once. The data were taken from a study of CD8 T cells in Susac syndrome. Germline-derived CDR1 and CDR2 are SGHRS and YFSETQ. Trimming stripped 1 base from V and 5 bases from J, with 7 bases between. This CDR3 is built from 13 residues. Sequencing of TCR beta drew on CD8+ and CD4+ T cells from blood.

The chain recombines TRBV5-1 with TRBJ2-1; perhaps TRBD2 as D (6 bases). The source is a human donor with multiple sclerosis. Sample: CD8+ T cells from PBMCs. The CDR3 spells CASSLRRDNEQFF. DNA of the CDR3: TGCGCCAGCAGCTTGCGGAGGGACAATGAGCAGTTCTTC.